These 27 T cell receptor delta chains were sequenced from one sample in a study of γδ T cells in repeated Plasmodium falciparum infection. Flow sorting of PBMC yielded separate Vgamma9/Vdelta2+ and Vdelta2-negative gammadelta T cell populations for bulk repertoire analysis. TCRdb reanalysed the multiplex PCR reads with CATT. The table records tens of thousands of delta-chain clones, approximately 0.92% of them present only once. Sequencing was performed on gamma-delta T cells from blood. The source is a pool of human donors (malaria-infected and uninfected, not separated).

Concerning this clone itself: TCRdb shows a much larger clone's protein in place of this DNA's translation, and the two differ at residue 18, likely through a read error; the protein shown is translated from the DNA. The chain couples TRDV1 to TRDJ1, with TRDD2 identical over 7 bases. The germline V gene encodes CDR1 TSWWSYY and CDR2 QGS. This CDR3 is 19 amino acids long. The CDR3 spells CALGTSIPTVWEYTDKLTF. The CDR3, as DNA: TGTGCTCTTGGGACCTCTATTCCTACAGTGTGGGAGTACACCGATAAACTCACCTTT.

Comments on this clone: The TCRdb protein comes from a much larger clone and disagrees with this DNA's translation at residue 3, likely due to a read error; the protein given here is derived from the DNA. This CDR3 reads CAYDTVSRGSVPVYLDTDKLIF. In DNA, the CDR3 is TGTGCCTATGACACTGTTTCCAGGGGGTCAGTACCGGTTTATCTAGACACCGATAAACTCATCTTT. V and J are TRDV2 and TRDJ1; tentative D call: TRDD3 (5 bases). Assignment of the J gene here rests on matching the DNA to germline, because TCRdb gives none. The CDR3 has 22 amino acids. The V gene's germline CDR1 is GEAIGNYY and CDR2 EKD.

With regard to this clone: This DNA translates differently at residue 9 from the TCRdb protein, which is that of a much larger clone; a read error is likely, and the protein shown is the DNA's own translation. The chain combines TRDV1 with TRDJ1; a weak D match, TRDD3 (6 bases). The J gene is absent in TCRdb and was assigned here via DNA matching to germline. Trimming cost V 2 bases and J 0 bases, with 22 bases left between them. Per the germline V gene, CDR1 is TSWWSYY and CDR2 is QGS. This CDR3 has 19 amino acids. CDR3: CALGEFWGVPKPYTDKLIF. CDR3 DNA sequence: TGTGCTCTTGGGGAATTTTGGGGGGTACCTAAACCGTACACCGATAAACTCATCTTT.

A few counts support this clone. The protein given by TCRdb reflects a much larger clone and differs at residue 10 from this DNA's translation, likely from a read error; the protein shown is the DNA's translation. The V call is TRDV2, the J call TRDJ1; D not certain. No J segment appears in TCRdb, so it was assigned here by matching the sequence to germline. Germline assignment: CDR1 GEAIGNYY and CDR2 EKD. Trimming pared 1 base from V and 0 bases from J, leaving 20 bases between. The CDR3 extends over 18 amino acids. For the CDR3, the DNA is TGTGCCTGTGACACTCGTCCGGATCTGAGGGGCTACACCGATAAACTCATCTTT. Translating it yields CACDTRPDLRGYTDKLIF.

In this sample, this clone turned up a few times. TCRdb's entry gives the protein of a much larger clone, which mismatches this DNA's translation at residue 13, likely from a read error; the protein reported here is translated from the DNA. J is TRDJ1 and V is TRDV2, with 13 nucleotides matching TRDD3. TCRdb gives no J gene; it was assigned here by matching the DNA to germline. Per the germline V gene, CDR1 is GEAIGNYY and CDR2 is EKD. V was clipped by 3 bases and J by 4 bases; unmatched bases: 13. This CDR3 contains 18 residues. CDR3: CACDSGVLGDTLFDKLIF. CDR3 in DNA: TGTGCCTGTGACTCCGGGGTACTGGGGGATACGCTTTTCGATAAACTCATCTTT.

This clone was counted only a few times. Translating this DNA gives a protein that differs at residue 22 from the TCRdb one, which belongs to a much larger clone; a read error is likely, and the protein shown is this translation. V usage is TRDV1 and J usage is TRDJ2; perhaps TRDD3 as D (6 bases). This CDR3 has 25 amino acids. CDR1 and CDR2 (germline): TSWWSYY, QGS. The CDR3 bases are TGTGCTCTTGGGGAACCGGACCGGGGGGACGCCTTCAAACATTCAGCCTCCACTTTGACAGCAAAACTCTTCTTT. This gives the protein CALGEPDRGDAFKHSASTLTAKLFF.

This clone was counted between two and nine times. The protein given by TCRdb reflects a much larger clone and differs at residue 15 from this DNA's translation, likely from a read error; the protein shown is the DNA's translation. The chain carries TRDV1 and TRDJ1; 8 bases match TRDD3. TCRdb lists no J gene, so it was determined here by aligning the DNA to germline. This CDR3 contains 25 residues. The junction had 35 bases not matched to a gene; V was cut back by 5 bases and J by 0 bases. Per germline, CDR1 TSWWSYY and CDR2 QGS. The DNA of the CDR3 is TGTGCTCTTGGGACTCAAGGCCTTTCACCTTTTTTCTGGGGGACAACATCTGGATACACCGATAAACTCATCTTT. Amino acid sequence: CALGTQGLSPFFWGTTSGYTDKLIF.

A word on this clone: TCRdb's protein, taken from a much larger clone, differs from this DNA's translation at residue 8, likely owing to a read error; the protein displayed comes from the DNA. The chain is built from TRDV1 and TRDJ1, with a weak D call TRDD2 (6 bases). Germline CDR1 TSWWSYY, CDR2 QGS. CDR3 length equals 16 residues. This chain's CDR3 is CALGEPFLPYTDKLIF. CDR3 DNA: TGTGCCCTTGGAGAGCCTTTTCTTCCTTACACCGATAAACTCATCTTT.

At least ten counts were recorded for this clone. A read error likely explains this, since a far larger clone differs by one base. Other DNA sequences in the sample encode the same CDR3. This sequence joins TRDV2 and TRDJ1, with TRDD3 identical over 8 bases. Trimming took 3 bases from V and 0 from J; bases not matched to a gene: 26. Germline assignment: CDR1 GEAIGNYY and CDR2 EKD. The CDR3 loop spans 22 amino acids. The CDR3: CACDEITTLTGGPLSYTDKLIF. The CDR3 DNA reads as TGTGCCTGTGACGAAATTACAACACTGACTGGGGGGCCCTTATCGTACACCGATAAACTCATCTTT.

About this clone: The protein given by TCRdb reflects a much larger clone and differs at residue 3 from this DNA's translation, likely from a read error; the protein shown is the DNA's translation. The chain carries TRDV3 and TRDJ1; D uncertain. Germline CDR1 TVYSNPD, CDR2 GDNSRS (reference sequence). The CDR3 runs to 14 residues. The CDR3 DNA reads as TGTGCAACACTGCACGCTTTGGACACCGATAAACTCATCTTT. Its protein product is CATLHALDTDKLIF.

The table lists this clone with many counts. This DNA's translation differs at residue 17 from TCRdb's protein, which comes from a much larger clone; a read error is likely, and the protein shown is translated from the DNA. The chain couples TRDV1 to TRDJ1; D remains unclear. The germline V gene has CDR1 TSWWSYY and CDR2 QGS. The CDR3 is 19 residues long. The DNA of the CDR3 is TGTGCTCTTGGGGGACGTATAAACCGCTCGTGTAGGGACACCGATAAACCCATCTTT. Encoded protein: CALGGRINRSCRDTDKPIF.

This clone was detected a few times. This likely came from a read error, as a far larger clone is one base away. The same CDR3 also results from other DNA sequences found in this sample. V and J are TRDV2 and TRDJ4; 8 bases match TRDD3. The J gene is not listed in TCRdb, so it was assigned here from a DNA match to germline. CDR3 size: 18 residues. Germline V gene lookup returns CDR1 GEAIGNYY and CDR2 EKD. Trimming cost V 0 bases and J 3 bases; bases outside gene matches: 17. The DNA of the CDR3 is TGTGCCTGTGACACCGGACCCACAGACTGGGGGGCCCGTCGACCCCTGATCTTT. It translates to CACDTGPTDWGARRPLIF.

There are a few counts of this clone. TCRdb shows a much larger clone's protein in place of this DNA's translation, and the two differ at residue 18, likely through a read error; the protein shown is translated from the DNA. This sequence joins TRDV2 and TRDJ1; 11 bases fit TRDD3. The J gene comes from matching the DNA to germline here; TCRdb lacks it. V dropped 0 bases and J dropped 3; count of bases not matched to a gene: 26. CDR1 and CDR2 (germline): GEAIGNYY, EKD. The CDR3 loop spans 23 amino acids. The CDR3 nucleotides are TGTGCCTGTGACACCCTTCGGCGGCGATCTGGGGGATACAGGGTCCCGTATGCCGATAAACTCATCTTT. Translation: CACDTLRRRSGGYRVPYADKLIF.

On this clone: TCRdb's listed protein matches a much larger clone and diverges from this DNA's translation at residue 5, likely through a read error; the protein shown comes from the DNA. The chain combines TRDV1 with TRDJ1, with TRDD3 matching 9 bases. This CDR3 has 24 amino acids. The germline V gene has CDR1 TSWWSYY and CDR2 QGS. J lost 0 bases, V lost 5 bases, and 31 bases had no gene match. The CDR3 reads CALGPSWPSPFDLLGDPYTDKLIF. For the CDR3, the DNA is TGTGCTCTTGGGCCAAGTTGGCCTTCCCCGTTCGACTTACTGGGGGACCCGTACACCGATAAACTCATCTTT.

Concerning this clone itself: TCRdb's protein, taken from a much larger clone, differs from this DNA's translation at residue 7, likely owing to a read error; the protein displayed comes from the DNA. The DNA of the CDR3 is TGTGCTCTTGGGGACCCCTCTCCCACTTACGGTGTGGAGTTTAAACTCATCTTT. Protein product: CALGDPSPTYGVEFKLIF. The chain has TRDV1 and TRDJ1, with D unclear. In the absence of a J gene in TCRdb, the DNA was matched to germline to assign it here. Germline-derived CDR1 and CDR2 are TSWWSYY and QGS. The germline V and J ends were trimmed by 3 bases and 7 bases, with 27 bases remaining between them. This CDR3 is 18 amino acids long.

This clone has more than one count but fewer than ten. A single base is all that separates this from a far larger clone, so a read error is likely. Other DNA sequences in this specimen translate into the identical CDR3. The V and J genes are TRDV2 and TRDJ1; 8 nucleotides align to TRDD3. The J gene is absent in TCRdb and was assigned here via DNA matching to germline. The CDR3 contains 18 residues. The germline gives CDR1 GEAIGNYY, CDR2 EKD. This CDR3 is CACDTILGDPRYTDKLIF. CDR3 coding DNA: TGCGCCTGTGACACCATCCTGGGGGACCCCCGGTACACCGATAAACTCATCTTT.

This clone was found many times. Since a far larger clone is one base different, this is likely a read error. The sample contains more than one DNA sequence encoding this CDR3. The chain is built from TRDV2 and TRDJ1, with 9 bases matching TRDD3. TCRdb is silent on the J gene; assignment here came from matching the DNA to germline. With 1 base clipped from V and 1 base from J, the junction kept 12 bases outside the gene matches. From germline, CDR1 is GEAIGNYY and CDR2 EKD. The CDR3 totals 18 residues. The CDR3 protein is CACDTVLGDTSVTDKLIF. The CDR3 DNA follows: TGTGCCTGTGACACAGTACTGGGGGACACGTCCGTCACCGATAAACTCATCTTT.

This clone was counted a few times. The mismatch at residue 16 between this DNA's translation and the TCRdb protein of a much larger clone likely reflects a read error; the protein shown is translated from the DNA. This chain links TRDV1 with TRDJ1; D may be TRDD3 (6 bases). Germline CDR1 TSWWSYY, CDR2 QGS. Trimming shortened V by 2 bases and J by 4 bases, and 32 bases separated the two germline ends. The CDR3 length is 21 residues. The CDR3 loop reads CALGETSANTGNPVSVDKLIF. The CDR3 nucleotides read TGTGCTCTTGGGGAAACCTCCGCCAATACTGGGAACCCCGTCTCCGTCGATAAACTCATCTTT.

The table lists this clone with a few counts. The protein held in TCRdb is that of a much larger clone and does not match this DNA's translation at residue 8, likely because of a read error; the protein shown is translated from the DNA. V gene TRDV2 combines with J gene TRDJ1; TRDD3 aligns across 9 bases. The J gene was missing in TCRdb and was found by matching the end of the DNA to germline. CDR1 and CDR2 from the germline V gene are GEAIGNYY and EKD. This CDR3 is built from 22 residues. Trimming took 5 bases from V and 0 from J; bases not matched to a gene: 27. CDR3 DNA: TGTGCCTGTGCCAGAAAGAACCTTACGCTGGGGGATGGAACCCTGTACACCGATAAACTCATCTTT. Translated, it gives CACARKNLTLGDGTLYTDKLIF.

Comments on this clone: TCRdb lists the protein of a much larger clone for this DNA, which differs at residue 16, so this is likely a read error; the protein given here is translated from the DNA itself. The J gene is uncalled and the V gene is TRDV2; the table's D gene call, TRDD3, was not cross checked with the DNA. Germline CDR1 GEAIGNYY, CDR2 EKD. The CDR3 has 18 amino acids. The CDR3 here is CACDYGGSQAWDTRQVFF. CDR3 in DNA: TGTGCCTGTGATTATGGGGGATCCCAAGCCTGGGACACCCGACAGGTGTTTTTC.

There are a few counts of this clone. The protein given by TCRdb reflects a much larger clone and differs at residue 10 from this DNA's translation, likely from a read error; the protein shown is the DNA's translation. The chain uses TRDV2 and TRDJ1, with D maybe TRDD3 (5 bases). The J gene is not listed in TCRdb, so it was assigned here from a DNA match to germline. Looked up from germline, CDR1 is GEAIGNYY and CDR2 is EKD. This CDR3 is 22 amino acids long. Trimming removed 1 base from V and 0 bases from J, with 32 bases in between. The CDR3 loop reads CACDTVSRGLVPVYLDTDKLIF. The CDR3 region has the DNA TGTGCCTGTGACACTGTTTCCAGGGGGTTAGTACCGGTTTATCTAGACACCGATAAACTCATCTTT.

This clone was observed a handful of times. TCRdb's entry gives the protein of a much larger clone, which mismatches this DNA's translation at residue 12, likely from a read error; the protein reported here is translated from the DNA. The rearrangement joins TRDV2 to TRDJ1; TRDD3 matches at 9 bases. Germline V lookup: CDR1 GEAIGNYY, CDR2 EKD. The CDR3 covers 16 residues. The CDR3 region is CACDTAWGISTAKLIF. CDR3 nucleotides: TGTGCCTGTGACACCGCCTGGGGGATCAGCACCGCTAAACTCATCTTT.

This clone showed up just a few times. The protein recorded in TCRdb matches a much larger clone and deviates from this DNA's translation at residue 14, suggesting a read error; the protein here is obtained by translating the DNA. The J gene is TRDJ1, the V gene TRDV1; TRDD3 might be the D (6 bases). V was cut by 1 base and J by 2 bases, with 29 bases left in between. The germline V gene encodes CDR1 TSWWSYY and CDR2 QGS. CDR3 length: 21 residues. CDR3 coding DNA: TGTGCTCTTGGGGAACCGAAGCTACTATGGGGTGGGGGTCTCGCAACCGATAAACTCATCTTT. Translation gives CALGEPKLLWGGGLATDKLIF.

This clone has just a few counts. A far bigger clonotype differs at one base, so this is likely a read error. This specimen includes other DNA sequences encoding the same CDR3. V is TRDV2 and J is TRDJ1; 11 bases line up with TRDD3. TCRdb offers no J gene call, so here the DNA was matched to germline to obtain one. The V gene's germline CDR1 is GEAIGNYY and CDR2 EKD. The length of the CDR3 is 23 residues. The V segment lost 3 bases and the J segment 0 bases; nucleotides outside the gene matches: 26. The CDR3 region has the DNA TGTGCCTGTGACCCTCGCCTCTCCTACGACGTGCTGGGGGATACCCCGTACACCGATAAACTCATCTTT. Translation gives CACDPRLSYDVLGDTPYTDKLIF.

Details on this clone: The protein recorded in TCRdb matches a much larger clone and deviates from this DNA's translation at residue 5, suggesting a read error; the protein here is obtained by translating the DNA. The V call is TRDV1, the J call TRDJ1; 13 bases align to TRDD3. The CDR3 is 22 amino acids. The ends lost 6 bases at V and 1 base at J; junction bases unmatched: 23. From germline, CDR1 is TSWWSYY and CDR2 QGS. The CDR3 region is CALGDGIPTGGYEWFRTDKLIF. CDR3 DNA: TGTGCTCTTGGAGACGGGATCCCTACTGGGGGATACGAGTGGTTCCGCACCGATAAACTCATCTTT.

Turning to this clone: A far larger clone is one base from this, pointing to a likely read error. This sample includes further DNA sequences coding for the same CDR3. The CDR3 reads CAVEGFARRNYWGILRYTDKLIF. The CDR3 nucleotides read TGTGCTGTGGAAGGGTTTGCGCGTCGAAACTACTGGGGGATACTTAGGTACACCGATAAACTCATCTTT. J is TRDJ1 and V is TRAV36/DV7; TRDD3 matches 12 bases. Germline loops: CDR1 VTNFRS, CDR2 LTSSGIE (reference sequence). V lost 2 bases to trimming and J lost 0 bases; unmatched junction nucleotides: 26. The CDR3 has 23 amino acids.

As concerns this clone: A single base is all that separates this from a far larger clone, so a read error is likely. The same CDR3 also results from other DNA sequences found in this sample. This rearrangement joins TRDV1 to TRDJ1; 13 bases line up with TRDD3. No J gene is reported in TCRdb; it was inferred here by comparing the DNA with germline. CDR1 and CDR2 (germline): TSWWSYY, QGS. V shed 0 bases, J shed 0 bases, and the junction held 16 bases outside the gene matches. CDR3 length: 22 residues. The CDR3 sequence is CALGELGSSRTGGYVDTDKLIF. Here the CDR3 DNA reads TGTGCTCTTGGGGAACTAGGATCAAGTCGTACTGGGGGATACGTCGACACCGATAAACTCATCTTT.